Presented here are 26 T cell receptor beta chains from one specimen sequenced in a study of blood T cell repertoires in COVID-19. Assay used: immunoSEQ multiplex PCR; TCRdb lists only in-frame clones, some missing. This sample has approximately 200,000 clones, with 75% to 90% found just once. Specimen: PBMCs or T cells enriched from blood (not recorded which). Every receptor here comes from a woman aged 18 to 35 in a cohort exposed to, infected with or recovered from COVID-19 (not recorded which).

The rearrangement uses TRBV28 and TRBJ1-1; D unresolved. Germline V gives CDR1 MDHEN, CDR2 SYDVKM. The CDR3 is 12 amino acids. Trimming left V 6 bases short and J 10 bases short, with 15 bases between. The CDR3 DNA sequence: TGTGCCAGCAGCCGTCCCGGAGTAGCAGCTTTCTTT. Translated, it gives CASSRPGVAAFF.

This clone was detected only once. The chain joins TRBV5-6 to TRBJ1-1; no clear D gene. Germline CDR1 and CDR2: SGHDT and YYEEEE. V was shortened by 5 bases and J by 2 bases, with 13 bases between the two germline ends. This CDR3 has 14 residues. DNA of the CDR3: TGTGCCAGCAGTGCGGGCCGGCCCAACACTGAAGCTTTCTTT. As protein: CASSAGRPNTEAFF.

The rearrangement joins TRBV7-9 to TRBJ1-6; 7 nucleotides align to TRBD1. The CDR3 consists of 16 residues. V trimming: 0 bases; J trimming: 4 bases; junction bases outside the gene matches: 3. The germline V gene encodes CDR1 SEHNR and CDR2 FQNEAQ (reference sequence). The CDR3 region is CASSLAPQGYNSPLHF. The CDR3, as DNA: TGTGCCAGCAGCTTAGCGCCACAGGGGTATAATTCACCCCTCCACTTT. The full variable domain, rest sourced from reference TRBV7-9 and TRBJ1-6, is DTGVSQNPRHKITKRGQNVTFRCDPISEHNRLYWYRQTLGQGPEFLTYFQNEAQLEKSRLLSDRFSAERPKGSFSTLEIQRTEQGDSAMYLCASSLAPQGYNSPLHFGNGTRLTVT.

This chain joins TRBV28 and TRBJ2-7; 7 nucleotides line up with TRBD1. Per germline, CDR1 MDHEN and CDR2 SYDVKM. CDR3 length: 12 amino acids. V shed 4 bases, J shed 12 bases, and the junction held 9 bases outside the gene matches. CDR3 DNA: TGTGCCAGCAGTTCGGTTGGACAGGTAGTGTACTTC. This codes for CASSSVGQVVYF. The entire variable domain, with the rest obtained from reference TRBV28 and TRBJ2-7, is as follows: DVKVTQSSRYLVKRTGEKVFLECVQDMDHENMFWYRQDPGLGLRLIYFSYDVKMKEKGDIPEGYSVSREKKERFSLILESASTNQTSMYLCASSSVGQVVYFGPGTRLTVT.

V gene TRBV5-1 combines with J gene TRBJ1-2, with 8 bases fitting TRBD1. Trimming at V came to 1 base and at J to 3 bases, leaving 2 bases not matched to a gene. The CDR3 is made up of 14 amino acids. The germline gives CDR1 SGHRS, CDR2 YFSETQ. CDR3 residues: CASSLQGADYGYTF. The CDR3 DNA follows: TGCGCCAGCAGCTTGCAGGGGGCCGACTATGGCTACACCTTC.

The V and J genes are TRBV19 and TRBJ2-3, with a tentative D call TRBD2 (6 bases). Trimming removed 6 bases from V and 2 bases from J, with 12 bases in between. CDR3 length: 14 amino acids. The germline CDR1 and CDR2 sequences are LNHDA and SQIVND (reference sequence). DNA of the CDR3: TGTGCCAGTAGCAAACTAGCTTTCACAGATACGCAGTATTTT. This codes for CASSKLAFTDTQYF. Looking up the rest from reference TRBV19 and TRBJ2-3 gives the full variable domain: DGGITQSPKYLFRKEGQNVTLSCEQNLNHDAMYWYRQDPGQGLRLIYYSQIVNDFQKGDIAEGYSVSREKKESFPLTVTSAQKNPTAFYLCASSKLAFTDTQYFGPGTRLTVL.

The rearrangement uses TRBV2 and TRBJ1-2; 8 bases agree with TRBD1. V was clipped by 2 bases and J by 3 bases; unmatched bases: 14. The germline gives CDR1 SNHLY, CDR2 FYNNEI. The CDR3 length is 18 residues. CDR3 in DNA: TGTGCCAGCAGTGAAAGGCCCGTTTGGGACAGGCTTTACTATGGCTACACCTTC. Protein product: CASSERPVWDRLYYGYTF.

This clone was detected only once. The chain combines TRBV5-3 with TRBJ1-3; TRBD1 is a possible D gene (6 bases). TRBV5-3 counts as an open reading frame of uncertain function. This CDR3 has 14 residues. V gave up 4 bases and J gave up 1 base, with 9 bases separating them. The CDR3 loop reads CARSPQGSGNTIYF. The CDR3 DNA reads as TGTGCCAGAAGCCCCCAGGGGTCTGGAAACACCATATATTTT.

This clone was seen just once. The chain has TRBV14 and TRBJ2-7, with unresolved D. This CDR3 contains 16 residues. V gave up 0 bases and J gave up 0 bases, with 12 bases separating them. Germline V CDR1 and CDR2: SGHDN, FVKESK. The CDR3 sequence is CASSQENSFSSYEQYF. The CDR3 nucleotides are TGTGCCAGCAGCCAAGAGAACAGCTTCAGCTCCTACGAGCAGTACTTC.

The chain couples TRBV7-9 to TRBJ2-6, with TRBD1 matching over 7 bases. This CDR3 has 18 residues. After removal of 5 bases from V and 2 bases from J, the junction contained 12 bases not matched to a gene. Looked up from germline, CDR1 is SEHNR and CDR2 is FQNEAQ (reference sequence). The CDR3 region is CASSAESTGTPGANVLTF. CDR3 DNA: TGTGCCAGCAGCGCGGAGTCGACAGGGACCCCTGGGGCCAACGTCCTGACTTTC.

This sequence joins TRBV5-1 and TRBJ2-2; 11 nucleotides match TRBD2. Germline CDR1 is SGHRS and CDR2 is YFSETQ. The V gene end was trimmed by 3 bases and the J gene end by 6 bases; junction bases not matched to a gene: 13. This CDR3 has 18 residues. The CDR3 bases are TGCGCCAGCAGCTCTGGACTAGCGGGCCGAAGAATGGCCGGGGAGCTGTTTTTT. Translation: CASSSGLAGRRMAGELFF.

The chain carries TRBV27 and TRBJ2-3; 13 nucleotides line up with TRBD2. The CDR3 is 19 residues long. J lost 2 bases, V lost 6 bases, and 14 bases had no gene match. Germline CDR1 reads MNHEY; CDR2 reads SMNVEV (reference sequence). The CDR3 nucleotides are TGTGCCAGCAGCCCTAGGACTAGCGGGAGCCGCACTCTCACAGATACGCAGTATTTT. Translated: CASSPRTSGSRTLTDTQYF.

This chain connects TRBV5-1 to TRBJ2-5; D is perhaps TRBD1 (6 bases). Per the germline V gene, CDR1 is SGHRS and CDR2 is YFSETQ. This CDR3 has 12 amino acids. V was cut by 7 bases and J by 2 bases, with 9 bases left in between. The chain's CDR3 is CASQGFQETQYF. The CDR3 nucleotides read TGCGCCAGCCAGGGGTTTCAAGAGACCCAGTACTTC.

The rearrangement links TRBV28 to TRBJ1-5; D might be TRBD1 (6 bases). Between the trimmed V and J ends, which lost 7 bases and 2 bases, there was a span of 21 bases. This CDR3 has 17 residues. Germline lookup yields CDR1 MDHEN and CDR2 SYDVKM. CDR3 sequence (DNA): TGTGCCAGCAAAGGGATTGGGGGCGTTGGTGGCAATCAGCCCCAGCATTTT. Its translation is CASKGIGGVGGNQPQHF. The variable domain in full, with the rest retrieved from reference TRBV28 and TRBJ1-5, is DVKVTQSSRYLVKRTGEKVFLECVQDMDHENMFWYRQDPGLGLRLIYFSYDVKMKEKGDIPEGYSVSREKKERFSLILESASTNQTSMYLCASKGIGGVGGNQPQHFGDGTRLSIL.

The chain has TRBV27 and TRBJ2-1; 8 bases are shared with TRBD2. With 5 bases clipped from V and 0 bases from J, the junction kept 3 bases outside the gene matches. The length of the CDR3 is 15 residues. CDR1 and CDR2 from the germline V gene are MNHEY and SMNVEV (reference sequence). CDR3 coding DNA: TGTGCCAGCAGTGTAGCGGGGCCCTCCTACAATGAGCAGTTCTTC. It yields the protein CASSVAGPSYNEQFF.

The CDR3 nucleotides are TGTGCCAGCAGCCCCGTGGGGGGCTATGGCTACACCTTC. Protein: CASSPVGGYGYTF. The genes are TRBV9 and TRBJ1-2; D perhaps matches TRBD1 (5 bases). V was shortened by 4 bases and J by 4 bases, with 11 bases between the two germline ends. This CDR3 is built from 13 residues. Germline CDR1 is SGDLS and CDR2 is YYNGEE.

The chain employs TRBV11-1 and TRBJ2-1; 7 bases fit TRBD2. The ends lost 3 bases at V and 7 bases at J; junction bases unmatched: 3. The germline gives CDR1 SGHAT, CDR2 FQDESV (reference sequence). The CDR3 is 13 residues long. The CDR3 sequence is CASSLRERNEQFF. DNA for the CDR3: TGTGCCAGCAGCTTGCGGGAGCGGAATGAGCAGTTCTTC.

This chain links TRBV12-5 with TRBJ2-2, with 9 bases matching TRBD2. This CDR3 is built from 20 residues. Per the germline V gene, CDR1 is LGHNT and CDR2 is FRNRAP. V lost 4 bases, J lost 3 bases, and 18 bases stayed unmatched. For the CDR3, the DNA is TGTGCTAGTGGTTCCCGCTTGGTTAGCGGGGGACCTCGCGACACCGGGGAGCTGTTTTTT. Translated: CASGSRLVSGGPRDTGELFF.

The chain carries TRBV25-1 and TRBJ1-6, with D maybe TRBD1 (5 bases). V gave up 4 bases and J gave up 7 bases, with 14 bases separating them. The CDR3 contains 15 residues. CDR1 and CDR2 from the germline V gene are MGHDK and SYGVNS. The CDR3 bases are TGTGCCAGCAGTGTCAAGGGACTCCGGAATTCACCCCTCCACTTT. Translation: CASSVKGLRNSPLHF.

This chain connects TRBV5-1 to TRBJ2-7; TRBD2 matches at 7 bases. The V gene's germline CDR1 is SGHRS and CDR2 YFSETQ. V was clipped by 0 bases and J by 7 bases; unmatched bases: 10. The CDR3 runs 15 residues. In DNA form, the CDR3 reads TGCGCCAGCAGCTTGGAGTCGTGGCGGGAGTTGGAGCAGTACTTC. It specifies CASSLESWRELEQYF.

V usage is TRBV6-5 and J usage is TRBJ2-7; TRBD1 matches at 9 bases. Germline CDR1 MNHEY, CDR2 SVGAGI. V shed 5 bases and J 3 bases; nucleotides not matched to a gene: 5. The CDR3 runs 14 residues. CDR3 sequence: CASSTRDRVYEQYF. DNA for the CDR3: TGTGCCAGCAGTACCCGGGACAGGGTCTACGAGCAGTACTTC.

This chain connects TRBV9 to TRBJ1-6, with TRBD1 identical over 7 bases. The CDR3 sequence is 14 residues long. V lost 2 bases and J lost 10; bases outside the gene matches: 6. Germline V gene sequence: CDR1 SGDLS, CDR2 YYNGEE. The chain's CDR3 is CASSVRDSPSPLHF. CDR3 in DNA: TGTGCCAGCAGCGTCCGGGACAGTCCCTCACCCCTCCACTTT.

This rearrangement joins TRBV7-3 to TRBJ1-6, with TRBD1 matching over 8 bases. Losses at the gene ends were 5 bases for V and 9 bases for J; bases not matched to a gene: 9. The CDR3 extends over 15 amino acids. The germline V gene has CDR1 SGHTA and CDR2 FQGTGA. CDR3 nucleotides: TGTGCCAGCAGCCCGACCGGGACAGGTATTTCACCCCTCCACTTT. As protein: CASSPTGTGISPLHF.

The chain has TRBV4-2 and TRBJ2-1, with no clear D. The CDR3 totals 19 residues. Trimming pared 0 bases from V and 4 bases from J, leaving 22 bases between. Germline V gene lookup returns CDR1 LGHNA and CDR2 YNFKEQ. The DNA for the CDR3 is TGTGCCAGCAGCCAAGATGGAATAGAGAACTTAGCCGATTACAATGAGCAGTTCTTC. Its protein is CASSQDGIENLADYNEQFF.

V is TRBV7-9 and J is TRBJ1-1; 7 bases line up with TRBD1. Trimming at V came to 5 bases and at J to 6 bases, leaving 12 bases not matched to a gene. Looked up from germline, CDR1 is SEHNR and CDR2 is FQNEAQ (reference sequence). This CDR3 comprises 15 residues. The CDR3 DNA reads as TGTGCCAGCAGCGCACCACAGGGGTATGTAGCTGAAGCTTTCTTT. It codes for CASSAPQGYVAEAFF.

V and J are TRBV7-2 and TRBJ1-5; a possible D gene is TRBD1 (5 bases). CDR3 length equals 15 residues. Germline CDR1 SGHTA, CDR2 FQGNSA. With 3 bases removed from V and 4 bases from J, the gap between germline ends came to 13 bases. The CDR3 region is CASSFWQGGNQPQHF. The CDR3 DNA reads as TGTGCCAGCAGCTTTTGGCAGGGAGGGAATCAGCCCCAGCATTTT.